Shown below are 2 T cell receptor beta chains from a single sample sequenced in a study of blood T cells in healthy people across ages. With a J-beta primer mix and a sample-barcoded 5' primer, a second PCR ran about 7 to 12 cycles. Each CDR3 protein gets one entry after TCRdb re-called the 5' RACE reads with MiXCR. Of about 1.6 million distinct CDR3 sequences listed, about 31% are singletons. Sequencing input: blood. The receptors derive from a woman in her twenties or thirties in good health.

V gene TRBV30 combines with J gene TRBJ1-2; no firm D call. The germline V gene encodes CDR1 GTSNPN and CDR2 SVGIG (reference sequence). Trimming left V 7 bases short and J 0 bases short, with 9 bases between. CDR3 size: 12 residues. In DNA, the CDR3 is TGTGCCTACACTAGGGCTAACTATGGCTACACCTTC. The encoded protein is CAYTRANYGYTF.

As to this clonotype: The junction and the germline gene differ at one end; a read error may be behind it. V usage is TRBV28 and J usage is TRBJ2-5; D remains unclear. Germline values: CDR1 MDHEN, CDR2 SYDVKM. The CDR3 contains 12 residues. The CDR3 bases are TGTGCCTGCAGTTTATCCCAAGAGACCCAGTACTTC. The encoded protein is CACSLSQETQYF.